The 25 T cell receptor beta chains reported below all come from one sample, sequenced in a study of glioma-infiltrating T cells. The iRepertoire nested amplicon-rescue multiplex PCR amplified TCR alpha and beta CDR3s from RNA. Via MiXCR, TCRdb re-called the multiplex PCR reads, giving one row per CDR3 protein. The table has a few hundred thousand distinct CDR3 sequences, roughly 41% seen once. Input material: glioma tissue, nonneoplastic brain tissue, or PBMCs (not recorded which). The source is a human donor with low-grade glioma or glioblastoma, undergoing nonglioma brain surgery, or in good health (not recorded which).

This chain connects TRBV10-3 to TRBJ2-7, with D tentatively TRBD2 (5 bases). The CDR3 has 12 residues. V was cut by 3 bases and J by 7 bases, with 10 bases left in between. The germline V gene encodes CDR1 ENHRY and CDR2 SYGVKD. CDR3: CAISEGREEQYF. DNA for the CDR3: TGTGCCATCAGTGAAGGTCGGGAAGAGCAGTACTTC.

This clonotype was seen at least ten times. V and J are TRBV6-2 or TRBV6-3 and TRBJ2-7; no clear D gene. CDR3 length: 13 amino acids. Germline V gene sequence: CDR1 MNHEY, CDR2 SVGEGT. V was shortened by 5 bases and J by 0 bases, with 8 bases between the two germline ends. The CDR3 spells CASSPYYSYEQYF. CDR3 bases: TGTGCCAGCAGTCCATACTACTCCTACGAGCAGTACTTC.

In the case of this clonotype: A much larger clone is a single base away; this may be a read error. The chain recombines TRBV28 with TRBJ1-5, with TRBD1 matching over 8 bases. The germline gives CDR1 MDHEN, CDR2 SYDVKM. V shed 5 bases, J shed 8 bases, and the junction held 8 bases outside the gene matches. The CDR3 is made up of 14 amino acids. The CDR3 loop reads CASSRTGLNKPQHF. CDR3 sequence (DNA): TGTGCCAGCAGTAGGACAGGGTTGAATAAGCCCCAGCATTTT.

In regard to this clonotype: The junction departs from the called germline gene at one end, perhaps through a read error. The V and J genes are TRBV10-3 and TRBJ1-4; D unclear. Looked up from germline, CDR1 is ENHRY and CDR2 is SYGVKD. This CDR3 contains 12 residues. CDR3 amino acids: CASGLIGEKLFF. In DNA, the CDR3 is TGTGCCAGCGGTTTAATTGGTGAAAAACTGTTCTTT.

The J gene is TRBJ2-3, the V gene TRBV4-3, with 7 bases matching TRBD1. The CDR3 covers 16 residues. J lost 1 base, V lost 2 bases, and 6 bases had no gene match. From germline, CDR1 is LGHNA and CDR2 YSLEER. The CDR3 spells CASSQSPQGGTDTQYF. The DNA of the CDR3 is TGCGCCAGCAGCCAAAGTCCCCAGGGGGGCACAGATACGCAGTATTTT.

This clonotype was found many times. This sequence joins TRBV6-1 and TRBJ2-1, with a weak D call TRBD1 (6 bases). Trimming removed 5 bases at V and 7 bases at J, with 21 bases between. CDR3 size: 16 residues. CDR1 and CDR2 (germline): MNHNS, SASEGT. This CDR3 is CASSTEYQQGVNEQFF. For the CDR3, the DNA is TGTGCCAGCAGTACCGAATACCAACAGGGAGTGAATGAGCAGTTCTTC.

The sample holds a few counts of this clonotype. The chain carries TRBV24-1 and TRBJ2-2; D is unclear. The germline gives CDR1 KGHDR, CDR2 SFDVKD. The CDR3 is 16 amino acids. The germline V and J ends were trimmed by 1 base and 4 bases, with 12 bases remaining between them. The CDR3 bases are TGTGCCACCAGTGATTTCCGGGCTAGTCTCACCGGGGAGCTGTTTTTT. It yields the protein CATSDFRASLTGELFF.

J is TRBJ1-5 and V is TRBV19; weak D call: TRBD1 (5 bases). Germline V gene lookup returns CDR1 LNHDA and CDR2 SQIVND (reference sequence). The V end lost 6 bases, the J end lost 4 bases, and 22 bases lay between the germline ends. CDR3 length equals 17 residues. The CDR3 region has the DNA TGTGCCAGTAGAGTGAACCAGGGAAGTGGATGGAATCAGCCCCAGCATTTT. Translated: CASRVNQGSGWNQPQHF.

In this sample, this clonotype turned up many times. The chain joins TRBV20-1 to TRBJ2-1, with TRBD2 matching 7 bases. V was clipped by 4 bases and J by 15 bases; unmatched bases: 12. The CDR3 has 12 residues. The V gene's germline CDR1 is DFQATT and CDR2 SNEGSKA (reference sequence). The DNA of the CDR3 is TGCAGTGCTACTGACCGCGGGAGTCCGCTGTTCTTC. Its translation is CSATDRGSPLFF.

The CDR3 nucleotides are TGCAGTGCTAGGCTTACTAGCGGGAGGGCAAACGAGCAGTACTTC. Amino acids: CSARLTSGRANEQYF. The gene calls are TRBV20-1 and TRBJ2-7, with 13 bases lining up with TRBD2. The germline V gene has CDR1 DFQATT and CDR2 SNEGSKA (reference sequence). With V trimmed by 3 bases and J by 5 bases, 7 bases remained unmatched. The CDR3 has 15 residues.

For this clonotype: A read error may be the cause here, since a much bigger clone is one base away. The V call is TRBV28, the J call TRBJ2-5, with D possibly matching TRBD2 (5 bases). Germline V lookup: CDR1 MDHEN, CDR2 SYDVKM. V was trimmed by 4 bases and J by 2 bases, leaving 14 bases between them. This CDR3 has 15 residues. The CDR3 is CASSYSGLLQETQYF. CDR3 sequence (DNA): TGTGCCAGCAGTTACTCGGGATTGCTTCAAGAGACCCAGTACTTC.

On this clonotype: Given a much more abundant clone one base away, this may be a read error. The chain links TRBV20-1 to TRBJ2-3, with D tentatively TRBD2 (6 bases). The germline V and J ends were trimmed by 7 bases and 2 bases, with 16 bases remaining between them. CDR1 is DFQATT, CDR2 SNEGSKA, per germline (reference sequence). CDR3 length equals 14 residues. The CDR3 sequence is CSVRLARSTDTQYF. CDR3 sequence (DNA): TGCAGTGTTCGTCTAGCGAGATCCACAGATACGCAGTATTTT.

This clonotype was counted ten times or more. The chain uses TRBV27 and TRBJ2-5; TRBD2 is a possible D gene (6 bases). This CDR3 spans 15 amino acids. V lost 0 bases and J 2 bases, leaving 10 bases between the germline ends. Germline CDR1 and CDR2: MNHEY and SMNVEV (reference sequence). Here the CDR3 DNA reads TGTGCCAGCAGTTTATCGGGCGGGGTACAAGAGACCCAGTACTTC. It yields the protein CASSLSGGVQETQYF.

This clonotype has just a few counts. The J gene is TRBJ2-2, the V gene TRBV7-3, with D unresolved. Trimming removed 5 bases from V and 5 bases from J, with 6 bases in between. Germline assignment: CDR1 SGHTA and CDR2 FQGTGA. This CDR3 region has 12 residues. CDR3 sequence: CASSHPTGELFF. In DNA form, the CDR3 reads TGTGCCAGCAGCCACCCAACCGGGGAGCTGTTTTTT.

This clonotype was seen at least ten times. The rearrangement uses TRBV20-1 and TRBJ2-1; D is perhaps TRBD2 (5 bases). With 1 base removed from V and 3 bases from J, the gap between germline ends came to 10 bases. This CDR3 comprises 14 residues. Germline values: CDR1 DFQATT, CDR2 SNEGSKA (reference sequence). CDR3 sequence reads: CSARVGGSYNEQFF. CDR3 in DNA: TGCAGTGCTAGAGTTGGTGGGAGCTACAATGAGCAGTTCTTC.

The V call is TRBV3-1, the J call TRBJ2-1, with 12 bases identical to TRBD2. CDR1 is LGHDT, CDR2 YNNKEL, per germline (reference sequence). The CDR3 contains 16 residues. With V trimmed by 0 bases and J by 9 bases, 6 bases remained unmatched. The CDR3 protein is CASSQDRLAGVGEQFF. CDR3 bases: TGTGCCAGCAGCCAAGATCGACTAGCGGGAGTGGGTGAGCAGTTCTTC.

The rearrangement uses TRBV7-3 and TRBJ2-1; D is perhaps TRBD2 (6 bases). There are 14 residues in the CDR3. With 6 bases removed from V and 8 bases from J, the gap between germline ends came to 17 bases. In germline, CDR1 is SGHTA, CDR2 FQGTGA. The CDR3 reads CASRSRAGMDEQFF. CDR3 bases: TGTGCCAGCAGGTCCCGGGCGGGGATGGATGAGCAGTTCTTC.

As to this clonotype: This may come from a read error, since a much larger clone is one base off. The chain carries TRBV27 and TRBJ2-5; D possibly corresponds to TRBD2 (6 bases). The CDR3 spans 14 residues. Trimming removed 4 bases from V and 7 bases from J, with 16 bases in between. Germline V gene data show CDR1 as MNHEY and CDR2 as SMNVEV (reference sequence). CDR3 loop: CASSSSGWGGTQYF. CDR3 bases: TGTGCCAGCAGTTCCTCAGGGTGGGGAGGGACCCAGTACTTC.

This clonotype was counted a single time. This may be a read error: a much more frequent sequence differs by one nucleotide. V usage is TRBV27 and J usage is TRBJ2-2; unclear D gene. The V gene's germline CDR1 is MNHEY and CDR2 SMNVEV (reference sequence). The CDR3 has 13 residues. V lost 3 bases, J lost 6 bases, and 8 bases lay in between. The CDR3 DNA follows: TGTGCCAGCAGTTTCGTCTGCCCCGGGGAGCTGTTTTTT. Protein sequence: CASSFVCPGELFF.

About this clonotype: One base away lies a much larger clone, so this may be a sequencing read error. Since no conserved phenylalanine or tryptophan closes the CDR3, a read error is the likely cause. This sequence joins TRBV6-1 and TRBJ2-1; 9 bases are a match to TRBD1. With V trimmed by 5 bases and J by 3 bases, 5 bases remained unmatched. CDR3 length equals 15 residues. Germline CDR1 MNHNS, CDR2 SASEGT. DNA of the CDR3: TGTGCCAGCAGTAGGTGGGGACAGGGCTACAATGAGCAGTTCTCC. Protein sequence: CASSRWGQGYNEQFS.

In the case of this clonotype: This likely comes from a read error, as the CDR3 has no conserved phenylalanine or tryptophan at its end. This sequence joins TRBV7-9 and TRBJ1-6, with D unclear. Germline V lookup: CDR1 SEHNR, CDR2 FQNEAQ (reference sequence). The CDR3 sequence is 14 residues long. Trimming stripped 4 bases from V and 4 bases from J, with 8 bases between. The CDR3 DNA follows: TGTGCCAGCAGCTGGACGGTTTATAATTCACCCCTCCACTCT. The encoded protein is CASSWTVYNSPLHS.

The CDR3, as DNA: TGTGCCAGCAGTGAAAGCGGGAGGGGCGGTGAGCAGTTCTTC. It specifies CASSESGRGGEQFF. This rearrangement joins TRBV2 to TRBJ2-1, with 10 positions matching TRBD2. The CDR3 has 14 amino acids. J gave up 9 bases and V 2 bases, and 4 bases lay outside the gene matches. CDR1 is SNHLY and CDR2 is FYNNEI in the germline V gene.

Concerning this clonotype: This clone may be a read error of a much larger clone one base away. The chain has TRBV27 and TRBJ2-7; D is ambiguous. The CDR3 has 16 residues. Trimming left V 3 bases short and J 5 bases short, with 20 bases between. In germline, CDR1 is MNHEY, CDR2 SMNVEV (reference sequence). The CDR3 reads CASSFMSFGSLHEQYF. As DNA, the CDR3 is TGTGCCAGCAGTTTCATGTCGTTCGGATCCCTACACGAGCAGTACTTC.

This clonotype was observed many times. V and J are TRBV28 and TRBJ1-3; D remains ambiguous. There are 14 residues in the CDR3. Germline V gives CDR1 MDHEN, CDR2 SYDVKM. V was trimmed by 1 base and J by 7 bases, leaving 11 bases between them. The CDR3 DNA reads TGTGCCAGCAGTTTATCCGGATCGCTGAACACCATATATTTT. Its translation: CASSLSGSLNTIYF.

The V call is TRBV7-9, the J call TRBJ1-2, with a tentative D call TRBD1 (5 bases). CDR1 and CDR2 (germline): SEHNR, FQNEAQ (reference sequence). V lost 3 bases and J lost 4, with 12 bases in between. The CDR3 has 14 amino acids. Written as DNA, the CDR3 is TGTGCCAGCAGCTTGGGCCGGGGCCTCTATGGCTACACCTTC. This codes for CASSLGRGLYGYTF.